The sequence of this T cell receptor beta chain was determined in a study of shared clonotypes between healthy human individuals. V dropped 2 bases and J dropped 5 bases, with 16 bases sitting between them. In germline, CDR1 is MNHEY, CDR2 SMNVEV (reference sequence). The CDR3 is made up of 15 amino acids. Using immunoSEQ multiplex PCR, the repertoire was profiled, and TCRdb retains in-frame clones only, with some absent. The sample has 550,000 to 750,000 clones, nearly 97% seen once; the top ten hold 0.085% to 0.11%. Positively selected for CCR7, the CD45RO-negative cells used as naive CD8 cells excluded terminally differentiated effector memory CD45RA+ cells.

This clonotype was sampled from a young woman in good health. This chain links TRBV27 with TRBJ2-7; TRBD1 might be the D (6 bases). Sequencing was performed on naive CD8+ T cells sorted from blood. CDR3 amino acids: CASSLTGSWIDEQYF. The CDR3 DNA sequence: TGTGCCAGCAGTTTAACAGGGTCTTGGATTGACGAGCAGTACTTC.